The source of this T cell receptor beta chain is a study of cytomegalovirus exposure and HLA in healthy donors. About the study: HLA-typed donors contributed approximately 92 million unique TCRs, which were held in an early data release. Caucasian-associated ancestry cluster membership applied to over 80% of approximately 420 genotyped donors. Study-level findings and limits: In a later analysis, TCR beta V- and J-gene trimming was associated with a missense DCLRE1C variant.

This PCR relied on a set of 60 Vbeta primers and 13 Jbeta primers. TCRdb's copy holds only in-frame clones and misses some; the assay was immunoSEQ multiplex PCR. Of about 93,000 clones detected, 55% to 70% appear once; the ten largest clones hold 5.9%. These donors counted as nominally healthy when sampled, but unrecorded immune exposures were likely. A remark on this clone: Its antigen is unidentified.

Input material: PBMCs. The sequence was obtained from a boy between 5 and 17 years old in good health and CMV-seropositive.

This CDR3 is CASSPVAWGQQFF. The CDR3, as DNA: TGTGCCAGCAGCCCGGTAGCTTGGGGGCAGCAGTTCTTC. This chain joins TRBV7-9 and TRBJ2-1; D might be TRBD1 (6 bases). This CDR3 spans 13 amino acids. V gave up 5 bases and J gave up 11 bases, with 16 bases separating them. The germline V gene encodes CDR1 SEHNR and CDR2 FQNEAQ (reference sequence).